The entry that follows covers one T cell receptor (beta chain) sequence. Its target is not known. Individual cDNA molecules were tagged with unique molecular identifiers. TCRdb reanalysed the 5' RACE reads using MiXCR and keeps one entry per CDR3 protein. The sample includes some 64,000 distinct CDR3 sequences, about 12% of them seen just once. The sample comes from a study of early T cells in non-severe SARS-CoV-2 infection. Regarding the study as a whole: Matches to VDJdb favored anti-spike CD8 responses and missed private and CD4 specificities.

Germline CDR1 and CDR2: LGHNA and YNFKEQ. The length of the CDR3 is 15 residues. The germline V and J ends were trimmed by 1 base and 0 bases, with 10 bases remaining between them. Sequences were obtained from whole blood. This receptor was obtained from an adult who was a healthcare worker with PCR-confirmed SARS-CoV-2 infection or an uninfected control (not recorded which). This rearrangement joins TRBV4-2 to TRBJ2-7; a weak D match, TRBD1 (5 bases). The CDR3 DNA reads as TGTGCCAGCAGCCAAGCGCAGGGCACCTCCTACGAGCAGTACTTC. Translating it yields CASSQAQGTSYEQYF.